This TCR beta chain was documented in a study of blood T cell repertoires in COVID-19. Trimming took 7 bases from V and 10 from J, leaving 14 bases between them. This CDR3 has 13 amino acids. The germline V gene has CDR1 LNHDA and CDR2 SQIVND (reference sequence). Method: immunoSEQ multiplex PCR; TCRdb's copy keeps in-frame clones and lacks some. The profile shows a few hundred thousand clones, less than 90% of them singletons. The receptor was isolated from a man in his fifties or sixties with acute or convalescent COVID-19. Sequencing was performed on peripheral blood. The rearrangement joins TRBV19 to TRBJ1-6; weak D call: TRBD1 (5 bases). The CDR3 bases are TGTGCCAGTACTGACAGCGGGGGGTCACCCCTCCACTTT. Protein sequence: CASTDSGGSPLHF.